Listed here is a single T cell receptor (beta chain). The sample comes from a study of T-cell memory formation after mild COVID-19. Researchers used 5'RACE with constant-segment primers to make TCR alpha and TCR beta cDNA libraries that carry sample barcodes and UMIs. TCRdb re-derived calls from the 5' RACE reads in MiXCR, one entry per CDR3 protein. The sample gives a few hundred thousand distinct CDR3 sequences, around 15% of which show up once; 22% is in the top ten. The germline V and J ends were trimmed by 2 bases and 1 base, with 7 bases remaining between them. The V gene's germline CDR1 is SNHLY and CDR2 FYNNEI. The CDR3 extends over 14 amino acids.

The sequenced sample consisted of PBMCs or a T cell subset sorted from them (not recorded which). The TCR comes from a man aged 18 to 29 who had mild COVID-19 (a few samples of this study predate the infection). Cell type and time point are not known. The chain combines TRBV2 with TRBJ2-3, with unresolved D. The DNA for the CDR3 is TGTGCCAGCAGTGAAATGGGTCGCACAGATACGCAGTATTTT. Protein sequence: CASSEMGRTDTQYF.